This TCR beta chain was captured in a study of blood T cell repertoires in COVID-19. Whole-study context: From T cells, B-cell-depleted T cells, or PBMCs came the material, which was cDNA or gDNA.

Germline values: CDR1 LNHNV, CDR2 YYDKDF (reference sequence). Trimming took 0 bases from V and 7 from J; bases not matched to a gene: 17. The CDR3 contains 19 residues. Membership in each cohort depended on participant-reported clinical history. Donors in Cohort 3 counted as recovered after two negative PCRs, clearance, or symptom resolution. This clone was seen only once. As processed by the authors: By means of reference gene primer amplification, nucleated cell counts were estimated. Only in-frame clones appear in the TCRdb table, and some are missing; sequencing was by immunoSEQ multiplex PCR. V and J calls and clone size are those listed in that table; D and trimming were worked out from the DNA. The sample contains over 200,000 clones, around nine tenths of which appear only once.

The specimen sequenced was PBMCs or T cells enriched from blood (not recorded which). This sequence was found in a man aged 40-49 years who had recovered from COVID-19. V gene TRBV15 combines with J gene TRBJ1-4, with 7 bases matching TRBD1. The DNA of the CDR3 is TGTGCCACCAGCAGAGATTCGGTGGACAGGTGGGGCAAGGGTGAAAAACTGTTTTTT. Residues: CATSRDSVDRWGKGEKLFF.